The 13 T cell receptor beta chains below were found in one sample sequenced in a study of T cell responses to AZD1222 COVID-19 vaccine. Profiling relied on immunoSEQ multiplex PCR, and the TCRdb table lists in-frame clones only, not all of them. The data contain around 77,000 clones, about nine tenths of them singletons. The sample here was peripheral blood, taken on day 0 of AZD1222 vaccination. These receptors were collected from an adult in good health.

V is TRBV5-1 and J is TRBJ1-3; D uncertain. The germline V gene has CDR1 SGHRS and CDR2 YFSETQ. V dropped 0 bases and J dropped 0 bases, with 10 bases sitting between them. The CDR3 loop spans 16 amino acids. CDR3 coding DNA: TGCGCCAGCAGCTTGGCCGGACGATTCTCTGGAAACACCATATATTTT. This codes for CASSLAGRFSGNTIYF.

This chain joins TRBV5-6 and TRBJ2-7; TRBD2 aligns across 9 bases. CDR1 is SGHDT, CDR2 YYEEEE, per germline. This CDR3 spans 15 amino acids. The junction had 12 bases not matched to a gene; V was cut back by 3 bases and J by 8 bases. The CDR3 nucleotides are TGTGCCAGCAGCTCAGGTCGTCTAGCGGGAACAAAGCAGTACTTC. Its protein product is CASSSGRLAGTKQYF. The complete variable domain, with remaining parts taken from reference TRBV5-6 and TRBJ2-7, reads DAGVTQSPTHLIKTRGQQVTLRCSPKSGHDTVSWYQQALGQGPQFIFQYYEEEERQRGNFPDRFSGHQFPNYSSELNVNALLLGDSALYLCASSSGRLAGTKQYFGPGTRLTVT.

CDR3 sequence reads: CATSGGLSGQGLAGDTGELFF. Written as DNA, the CDR3 is TGTGCCACCTCCGGGGGGCTTTCGGGACAAGGACTAGCGGGAGACACCGGGGAGCTGTTTTTT. The V gene is TRBV24-1, the J gene TRBJ2-2; 13 nucleotides align to TRBD2. The J segment lost 3 bases and the V segment lost 9 bases, leaving 21 bases of the junction unmatched. The CDR3 runs 21 residues. The germline V gene has CDR1 KGHDR and CDR2 SFDVKD.

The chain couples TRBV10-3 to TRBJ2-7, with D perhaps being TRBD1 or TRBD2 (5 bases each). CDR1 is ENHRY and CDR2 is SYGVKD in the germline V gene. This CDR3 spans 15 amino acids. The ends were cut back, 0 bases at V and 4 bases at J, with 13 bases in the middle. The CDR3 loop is CAISESGTTTYEQYF. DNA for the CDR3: TGTGCCATCAGTGAGTCCGGGACGACCACTTACGAGCAGTACTTC.

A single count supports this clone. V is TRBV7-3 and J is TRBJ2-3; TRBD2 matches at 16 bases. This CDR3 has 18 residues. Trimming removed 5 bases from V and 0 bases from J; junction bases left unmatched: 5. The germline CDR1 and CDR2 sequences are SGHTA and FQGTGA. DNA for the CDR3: TGTGCCAGCAGCGGGGGACTAGCGGGAGGGCCTAGCACAGATACGCAGTATTTT. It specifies CASSGGLAGGPSTDTQYF.

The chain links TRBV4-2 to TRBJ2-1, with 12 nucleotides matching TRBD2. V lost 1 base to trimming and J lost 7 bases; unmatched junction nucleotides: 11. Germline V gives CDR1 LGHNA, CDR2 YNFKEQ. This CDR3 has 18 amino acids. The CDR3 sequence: CASSQVGLAGGLRNEQFF. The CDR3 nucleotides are TGTGCCAGCAGCCAAGTTGGTCTAGCGGGAGGGCTGCGGAATGAGCAGTTCTTC.

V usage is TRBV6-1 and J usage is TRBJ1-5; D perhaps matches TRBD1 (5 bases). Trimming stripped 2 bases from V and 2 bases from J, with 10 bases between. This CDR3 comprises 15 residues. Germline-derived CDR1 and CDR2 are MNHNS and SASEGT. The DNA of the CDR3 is TGTGCCAGCAGTGAATTGTGGGGGGGCAATCAGCCCCAGCATTTT. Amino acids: CASSELWGGNQPQHF.

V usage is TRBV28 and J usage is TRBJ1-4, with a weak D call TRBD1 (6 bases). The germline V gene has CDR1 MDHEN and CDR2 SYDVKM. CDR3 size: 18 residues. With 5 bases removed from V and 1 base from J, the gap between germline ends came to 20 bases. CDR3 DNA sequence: TGTGCCAGCAGTACCGAACTGACTGACAGGTTAACTAATGAAAAACTGTTTTTT. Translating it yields CASSTELTDRLTNEKLFF.

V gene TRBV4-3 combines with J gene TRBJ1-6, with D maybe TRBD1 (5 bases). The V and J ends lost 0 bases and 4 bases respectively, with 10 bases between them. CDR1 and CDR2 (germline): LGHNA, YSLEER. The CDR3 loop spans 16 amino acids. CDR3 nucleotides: TGCGCCAGCAGCCAAGATAGGGGCGGTTATAATTCACCCCTCCACTTT. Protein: CASSQDRGGYNSPLHF.

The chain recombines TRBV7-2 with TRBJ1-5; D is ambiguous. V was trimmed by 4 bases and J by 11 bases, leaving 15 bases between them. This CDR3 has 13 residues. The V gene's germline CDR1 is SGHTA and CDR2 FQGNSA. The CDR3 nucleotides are TGTGCCAGCAGCTCGGACCAAGCGGGGTCCCAGCATTTT. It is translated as CASSSDQAGSQHF.

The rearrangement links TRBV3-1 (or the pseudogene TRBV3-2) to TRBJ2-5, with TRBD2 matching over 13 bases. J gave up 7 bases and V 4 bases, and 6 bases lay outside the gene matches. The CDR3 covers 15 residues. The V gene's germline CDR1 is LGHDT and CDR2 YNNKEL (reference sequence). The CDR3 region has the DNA TGTGCCAGCAGCCGAGGACTAGCGGGAGAGGGGACCCAGTACTTC. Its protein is CASSRGLAGEGTQYF.

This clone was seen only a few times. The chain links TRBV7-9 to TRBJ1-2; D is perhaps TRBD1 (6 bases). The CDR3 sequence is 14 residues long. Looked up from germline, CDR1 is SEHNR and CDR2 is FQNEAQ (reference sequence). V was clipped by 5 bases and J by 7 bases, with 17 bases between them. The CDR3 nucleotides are TGTGCCAGCAGCCTGAGACTTATAGGGGGTGGCTACACCTTC. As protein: CASSLRLIGGGYTF.

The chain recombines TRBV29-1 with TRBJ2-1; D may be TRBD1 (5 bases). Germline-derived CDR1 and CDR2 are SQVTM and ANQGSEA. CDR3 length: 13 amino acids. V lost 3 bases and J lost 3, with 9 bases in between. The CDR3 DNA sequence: TGCAGCGTTGATCGGCAGGGCTACAATGAGCAGTTCTTC. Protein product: CSVDRQGYNEQFF.